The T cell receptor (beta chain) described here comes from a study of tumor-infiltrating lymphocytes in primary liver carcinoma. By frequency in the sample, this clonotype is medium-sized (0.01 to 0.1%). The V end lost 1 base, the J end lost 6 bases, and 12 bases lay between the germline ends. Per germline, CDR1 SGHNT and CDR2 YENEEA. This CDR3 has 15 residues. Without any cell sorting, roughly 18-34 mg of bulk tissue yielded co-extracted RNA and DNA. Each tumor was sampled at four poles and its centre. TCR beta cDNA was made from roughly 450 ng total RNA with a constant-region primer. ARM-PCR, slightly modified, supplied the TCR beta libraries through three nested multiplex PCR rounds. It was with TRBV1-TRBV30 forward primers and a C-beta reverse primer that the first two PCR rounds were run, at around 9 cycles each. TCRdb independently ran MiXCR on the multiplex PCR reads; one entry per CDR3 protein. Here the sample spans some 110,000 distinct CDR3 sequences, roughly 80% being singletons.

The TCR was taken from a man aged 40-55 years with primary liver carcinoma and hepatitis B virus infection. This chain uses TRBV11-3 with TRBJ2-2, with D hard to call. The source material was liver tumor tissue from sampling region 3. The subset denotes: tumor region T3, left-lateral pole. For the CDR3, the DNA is TGTGCCAGCAGCTTAGTAGCAGGAGTTTCCGGGGAGCTGTTTTTT. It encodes CASSLVAGVSGELFF.